These 21 T cell receptor beta chains came from one sample sequenced in a study of stem cell transplantation in POMP-related autoinflammatory disease. Clones were sequenced by immunoSEQ multiplex PCR, and TCRdb holds only the in-frame ones, with some missing. The data contain 33,000 or so clones, just over 85% of them singletons. This material consisted of CD4+ T cells from PBMCs, taken before stem cell transplantation. The receptors originated from a human donor with POMP-related autoinflammation and immune dysregulation (PRAID).

The chain joins TRBV15 to TRBJ1-1; D uncertain. The CDR3 loop spans 14 amino acids. Trimming stripped 0 bases from V and 7 bases from J, with 12 bases between. Looked up from germline, CDR1 is LNHNV and CDR2 is YYDKDF (reference sequence). CDR3: CATSRDWEGSEAFF. The CDR3 coding sequence is TGTGCCACCAGCAGAGATTGGGAGGGCAGTGAAGCTTTCTTT.

The gene calls are TRBV28 and TRBJ1-4; unclear D gene. V was clipped by 2 bases and J by 3 bases, with 7 bases between them. Germline V lookup: CDR1 MDHEN, CDR2 SYDVKM. CDR3 size: 14 residues. CDR3 DNA sequence: TGTGCCAGCAGTTTAGGCGCAGCTAATGAAAAACTGTTTTTT. Encoded protein: CASSLGAANEKLFF.

The rearrangement uses TRBV2 and TRBJ1-1, with no clear D. The germline V gene has CDR1 SNHLY and CDR2 FYNNEI. Trimming removed 6 bases at V and 8 bases at J, with 10 bases between. CDR3 length equals 11 residues. The DNA of the CDR3 is TGTGCCAGCAGAGAGACGGACGAAGCTTTCTTT. Amino acids: CASRETDEAFF.

The chain has TRBV28 and TRBJ1-5, with TRBD1 matching over 8 bases. V lost 8 bases and J lost 6; bases outside the gene matches: 12. This CDR3 region has 15 residues. Germline-derived CDR1 and CDR2 are MDHEN and SYDVKM. The CDR3 sequence is CASAPPAGGSQPQHF. The CDR3 DNA is TGTGCCAGCGCCCCCCCGGCAGGGGGCTCTCAGCCCCAGCATTTT.

The genes are TRBV12-5 and TRBJ1-2; a weak D match, TRBD1 (5 bases). Germline V CDR1 and CDR2: LGHNT, FRNRAP. V lost 1 base and J lost 4, with 7 bases in between. The CDR3 runs to 13 residues. The CDR3 loop is CASGLEGTYGYTF. The CDR3 DNA sequence: TGTGCTAGTGGTTTGGAGGGGACCTATGGCTACACCTTC.

The chain links TRBV4-1 to TRBJ1-5, with 12 bases that match TRBD1. Germline assignment: CDR1 MGHRA and CDR2 YSYEKL. After removal of 6 bases from V and 4 bases from J, the junction contained 10 bases not matched to a gene. The CDR3 contains 17 residues. As DNA, the CDR3 is TGCGCCAGCAGTGCCGGGACAGGGGGCGCGGGTAATCAGCCCCAGCATTTT. Amino acid sequence: CASSAGTGGAGNQPQHF.

This chain uses TRBV5-1 with TRBJ2-7; D may be TRBD2 (6 bases). Trimming took off 4 bases at V and 3 bases at J, with 11 bases between the two ends. This CDR3 is 13 amino acids long. The germline CDR1 and CDR2 sequences are SGHRS and YFSETQ. CDR3 in amino acids: CASSLGEDYEQYF. Here the CDR3 DNA reads TGCGCCAGCAGCCTAGGGGAGGACTACGAGCAGTACTTC.

The chain uses TRBV5-4 and TRBJ2-1; 13 bases align to TRBD2. The CDR3 runs 20 residues. With V trimmed by 2 bases and J by 2 bases, 13 bases remained unmatched. Germline V gene data show CDR1 as SGHNT and CDR2 as YYREEE (reference sequence). CDR3 sequence reads: CASSLKRGTSGTGPYNEQFF. CDR3 nucleotide sequence: TGTGCCAGCAGCTTAAAACGAGGGACTAGCGGGACTGGACCCTACAATGAGCAGTTCTTC.

The chain combines TRBV9 with TRBJ2-2; D ambiguous. Germline CDR1 SGDLS, CDR2 YYNGEE. The V and J ends lost 0 bases and 4 bases respectively, with 10 bases between them. The CDR3 has 15 residues. This CDR3 reads CASSVEGQRTGELFF. CDR3 DNA: TGTGCCAGCAGCGTAGAAGGGCAGCGCACCGGGGAGCTGTTTTTT.

This clone was seen only once. The chain joins TRBV18 to TRBJ2-1; TRBD2 matches at 8 bases. The CDR3 consists of 16 residues. Germline CDR1 KGHSH, CDR2 LQKENI. The trim removed 0 bases at V and 0 bases at J, leaving 1 base unmatched. The CDR3 sequence: CASSPPSGSSYNEQFF. In DNA, the CDR3 is TGTGCCAGCTCACCACCCAGCGGGAGCTCCTACAATGAGCAGTTCTTC.

The chain has TRBV5-4 and TRBJ2-3; D gene ambiguous. Germline V gene data show CDR1 as SGHNT and CDR2 as YYREEE (reference sequence). V lost 0 bases and J 6 bases, leaving 11 bases between the germline ends. CDR3 length: 14 residues. CDR3 sequence reads: CASSLGRRMDTQYF. DNA for the CDR3: TGTGCCAGCAGCTTGGGACGGCGAATGGATACGCAGTATTTT.

This clone occurred once. The rearrangement uses TRBV28 and TRBJ1-2, with D unclear. The germline gives CDR1 MDHEN, CDR2 SYDVKM. CDR3 length equals 15 residues. V lost 5 bases and J 8 bases, leaving 21 bases between the germline ends. CDR3 amino acids: CASSVGIGSQGGYTF. In DNA, the CDR3 is TGTGCCAGCAGTGTGGGGATCGGCTCTCAAGGGGGCTACACCTTC.

This sequence joins TRBV27 and TRBJ2-5, with 9 bases matching TRBD2. Germline V gene data show CDR1 as MNHEY and CDR2 as SMNVEV (reference sequence). V shed 4 bases and J 5 bases; nucleotides not matched to a gene: 5. The CDR3 consists of 14 residues. The CDR3 here is CASSSSGRWETQYF. The CDR3 coding sequence is TGTGCCAGCAGTTCGAGCGGGAGGTGGGAGACCCAGTACTTC.

This rearrangement joins TRBV29-1 to TRBJ1-1; 7 bases align to TRBD1. The CDR3 is made up of 13 amino acids. The ends lost 5 bases at V and 4 bases at J; junction bases unmatched: 7. Germline V gene data show CDR1 as SQVTM and CDR2 as ANQGSEA. This chain's CDR3 is CSVHIDRATEAFF. CDR3 bases: TGCAGCGTTCACATCGACAGGGCCACTGAAGCTTTCTTT. The entire variable domain, with the rest obtained from reference TRBV29-1 and TRBJ1-1, is as follows: SAVISQKPSRDICQRGTSLTIQCQVDSQVTMMFWYRQQPGQSLTLIATANQGSEATYESGFVIDKFPISRPNLTFSTLTVSNMSPEDSSIYLCSVHIDRATEAFFGQGTRLTVV.

The chain employs TRBV6-5 and TRBJ2-7; TRBD1 or TRBD2 may be the D gene (5 bases each). The CDR3 is 14 residues long. Germline-derived CDR1 and CDR2 are MNHEY and SVGAGI. With 0 bases removed from V and 4 bases from J, the gap between germline ends came to 10 bases. The CDR3 region has the DNA TGTGCCAGCAGTTACTCCCGGGGCGAGTACGAGCAGTACTTC. It codes for CASSYSRGEYEQYF.

The V gene is TRBV28, the J gene TRBJ2-7, with TRBD1 identical over 8 bases. CDR3 length: 15 residues. Germline V gene data show CDR1 as MDHEN and CDR2 as SYDVKM. Losses at the gene ends were 4 bases for V and 7 bases for J; bases not matched to a gene: 12. Written as DNA, the CDR3 is TGTGCCAGCAGTTATGCTTGGGACAGGAGGGGGGAGCAGTACTTC. Its translation: CASSYAWDRRGEQYF.

The rearrangement joins TRBV5-6 to TRBJ2-6; possibly TRBD1 for D (6 bases). Trimming removed 2 bases at V and 1 base at J, with 10 bases between. The CDR3 is 16 amino acids. In germline, CDR1 is SGHDT, CDR2 YYEEEE. CDR3 coding DNA: TGTGCCAGCAGCTTCACAGGGCTTTCTGGGGCCAACGTCCTGACTTTC. Its translation: CASSFTGLSGANVLTF.

This chain joins TRBV4-2 and TRBJ1-5; TRBD1 is a possible D gene (6 bases). This CDR3 spans 15 amino acids. Trimming pared 1 base from V and 3 bases from J, leaving 10 bases between. CDR1 is LGHNA and CDR2 is YNFKEQ in the germline V gene. The chain's CDR3 is CASSQGTVSNQPQHF. The CDR3 region has the DNA TGTGCCAGCAGCCAAGGGACAGTCTCCAATCAGCCCCAGCATTTT.

The chain has TRBV28 and TRBJ2-1; a possible D gene is TRBD2 (6 bases). This CDR3 is 15 amino acids long. V lost 8 bases and J 3 bases, leaving 17 bases between the germline ends. The V gene's germline CDR1 is MDHEN and CDR2 SYDVKM. This CDR3 is CASSLGDWLYNEQFF. The CDR3 DNA is TGTGCCAGCTCGCTAGGGGACTGGCTCTACAATGAGCAGTTCTTC.

The V gene is TRBV5-5, the J gene TRBJ2-2, with D possibly TRBD2 on 5 matching bases. The CDR3 loop spans 16 amino acids. The germline V gene has CDR1 SGHKS and CDR2 YYEKEE (reference sequence). V lost 1 base to trimming and J lost 4 bases, with 14 bases between them. CDR3 DNA sequence: TGTGCCAGCAGCTTGATCGGGCGGGCTTCCACCGGGGAGCTGTTTTTT. This sequence encodes CASSLIGRASTGELFF.

The chain has TRBV5-4 and TRBJ1-1; D is uncertain. From germline, CDR1 is SGHNT and CDR2 YYREEE (reference sequence). Trimming took 0 bases from V and 0 from J, leaving 6 bases between them. This CDR3 region has 14 residues. In DNA, the CDR3 is TGTGCCAGCAGCTTGGGGGTCATGAACACTGAAGCTTTCTTT. Translated: CASSLGVMNTEAFF.